This is a list of T cell receptor beta chains from one sample in a study of patients and donors after allogeneic stem cell transplantation. One entry per CDR3 protein, called by TCRdb with MiXCR from the RT-PCR reads. The top ten clones hold around 3% of a sample with about 160,000 distinct CDR3 sequences, 25% to 35% of them seen once. Material: blood, either unsorted or a sorted T cell fraction (not recorded which). These receptors all come from a human donor who was either an allogeneic HSCT recipient or a stem cell or donor lymphocyte infusion donor (not recorded which). It is not recorded whose cells these are; they may come from a transplant donor. Both conserved end residues are part of each CDR3. The D gene is left open where the match is weak. Clone size, where shown, is once, few, many, or a class for clones that have expanded.

v_gene	j_gene	d_gene	len	abundance	CDR3aa	CDR3nt
TRBV28	TRBJ2-1	TRBD2	16	.	CASSFPGLAGENEQFF	TGTGCCAGCAGTTTCCCGGGACTAGCGGGAGAGAATGAGCAGTTCTTC
TRBV4-3	TRBJ1-3	.	15	few	CASSQDAVLGNTIYF	TGCGCCAGCAGCCAGGACGCGGTGTTGGGAAACACCATATATTTT
TRBV12-3/TRBV12-4	TRBJ1-5	TRBD1	14	many	CASSPHDRAQPQHF	TGTGCCAGCAGTCCCCACGACAGGGCTCAGCCCCAGCATTTT
TRBV7-2	TRBJ2-5	TRBD1	16	.	CASSWGAWDREETQYF	TGTGCCAGCAGTTGGGGGGCATGGGACAGGGAAGAGACCCAGTACTTC
TRBV30	TRBJ2-6	.	15	.	CAWSVLGSGANVLTF	TGTGCCTGGAGTGTACTTGGATCTGGGGCCAACGTCCTGACTTTC
TRBV20-1	TRBJ2-2	.	16	.	CSARDGRDANTGELFF	TGCAGTGCTAGAGATGGGCGGGACGCGAACACCGGGGAGCTGTTTTTT
TRBV2	TRBJ1-1	TRBD1	12	.	CASSQDREGAFF	TGTGCCAGCAGTCAGGACAGGGAAGGAGCTTTCTTT
TRBV27	TRBJ2-7	.	14	.	CASSRSGGVYEQYF	TGTGCCAGCAGTCGTAGCGGAGGGGTCTACGAGCAGTACTTC
TRBV12-3/TRBV12-4	TRBJ2-5	.	15	few	CASSLWGLAQETQYF	TGTGCCAGCAGTTTGTGGGGGCTCGCCCAGGAGACCCAGTACTTC
TRBV7-9	TRBJ2-5	.	15	.	CASRPQGGPGETQYF	TGTGCCAGCAGACCGCAGGGGGGCCCCGGGGAGACCCAGTACTTC
TRBV3-2	TRBJ2-1	.	17	.	CASKSYPEVSSYNEQFF	TGTGCCAGCAAATCCTACCCCGAAGTCAGCTCCTACAATGAGCAGTTCTTC
TRBV7-9	TRBJ2-5	TRBD2	13	.	CASRRGSTETQYF	TGTGCCAGCAGGCGCGGGAGTACAGAGACCCAGTACTTC
TRBV27	TRBJ1-1	.	13	.	CASSFGFDTEAFF	TGTGCCAGCAGTTTTGGGTTTGACACTGAAGCTTTCTTT
TRBV10-3	TRBJ2-7	.	15	.	CAISESGSVAYEQYF	TGTGCCATCAGTGAGTCGGGTAGCGTGGCCTACGAGCAGTACTTC
TRBV27	TRBJ2-2	TRBD1	17	.	CASSSRASRGRGGELFF	TGTGCCAGCAGTTCCCGGGCCTCCAGGGGGCGCGGGGGGGAGCTGTTTTTT
TRBV12-3/TRBV12-4	TRBJ1-2	.	12	many	CASSLGSYGYTF	TGTGCCAGCAGTCTCGGAAGCTATGGCTACACCTTC
TRBV7-9	TRBJ2-5	.	15	.	CASRPQGSRAETQYF	TGTGCCAGCAGACCCCAGGGCAGCCGAGCGGAGACCCAGTACTTC
TRBV7-9	TRBJ2-2	.	14	few	CASTAPASAGELFF	TGTGCCAGCACCGCGCCGGCCTCGGCCGGGGAGCTGTTTTTT
TRBV12-3/TRBV12-4	TRBJ1-5	TRBD1	16	many	CASSLGQGTLRQPQHF	TGTGCCAGCAGTCTCGGACAGGGAACCTTACGGCAGCCCCAGCATTTT
TRBV15	TRBJ1-2	.	14	.	CATSRPDRLYGYTF	TGTGCCACCAGCAGACCAGACAGGCTCTATGGCTACACCTTC
TRBV6-5	TRBJ1-1	.	15	.	CASSYSKGAALKAFF	TGTGCCAGCAGTTACTCGAAAGGGGCGGCTCTGAAAGCTTTCTTT
TRBV20-1	TRBJ1-2	.	12	.	CSAKGGDYGYTF	TGCAGTGCCAAGGGGGGGGACTATGGCTACACCTTC
TRBV9	TRBJ1-5	TRBD1	13	.	CASSGTGDQPQHF	TGTGCCAGCAGCGGGACAGGGGATCAGCCCCAGCATTTT
TRBV6-2/TRBV6-3	TRBJ1-5	TRBD1	14	few	CASTGTGLGQPQHF	TGTGCCAGCACCGGGACAGGTTTAGGGCAGCCCCAGCATTTT
TRBV20-1	TRBJ1-1	.	13	few	CSATGRGTTEAFF	TGCAGTGCTACAGGGCGGGGAACAACTGAAGCTTTCTTT
TRBV2	TRBJ2-1	TRBD2	14	few	CANLLAVSYNEQFF	TGTGCCAACCTACTAGCGGTCTCCTACAATGAGCAGTTCTTC
TRBV15	TRBJ1-1	.	13	.	CATTADPFAEAFF	TGTGCCACCACCGCTGACCCTTTTGCTGAAGCTTTCTTT
TRBV20-1	TRBJ1-5	.	19	many	CSARDLQGSPLPHNQPQHF	TGCAGTGCTAGAGATTTACAGGGTAGCCCACTTCCCCACAATCAGCCCCAGCATTTT
TRBV4-2	TRBJ2-5	TRBD1	15	.	CASSQVQGAGETQYF	TGTGCCAGCAGCCAAGTACAGGGGGCCGGAGAGACCCAGTACTTC
TRBV5-8	TRBJ2-6	TRBD1	18	few	CASSGTGTYHSGANVLTF	TGTGCCAGCAGCGGGACAGGGACCTACCACTCTGGGGCCAACGTCCTGACTTTT
TRBV27	TRBJ2-7	.	13	.	CASSLGTPYEQYF	TGTGCCAGCAGTTTGGGGACACCCTACGAGCAGTACTTC
TRBV28	TRBJ1-2	TRBD1	15	.	CASSYVGTAIYGYTF	TGTGCCAGCAGTTACGTAGGGACAGCCATCTATGGCTACACCTTC
TRBV12-3/TRBV12-4	TRBJ1-5	.	13	few	CASDDTLNQPQHF	TGTGCCAGCGATGACACACTCAATCAGCCCCAGCATTTT
TRBV7-2	TRBJ2-2	.	15	few	CASSLGQTNTGELFF	TGTGCCAGCAGCTTAGGGCAGACGAACACCGGGGAGCTGTTTTTT
TRBV11-2	TRBJ2-7	TRBD2	17	.	CASSPRTSGSSDYEQYF	TGTGCCAGCAGCCCTCGGACTAGCGGGAGTTCGGACTACGAGCAGTACTTC
TRBV6-2/TRBV6-3	TRBJ1-1	.	14	.	CASSYDEGNPEAFF	TGTGCCAGCAGTTACGATGAGGGGAACCCTGAAGCTTTCTTT
TRBV4-3	TRBJ2-5	.	16	.	CASSQAPQGTSGTQYF	TGCGCCAGCAGCCAAGCACCTCAGGGGACCTCGGGGACCCAGTACTTC
TRBV7-9	TRBJ2-5	TRBD2	15	few	CASSRLADLGETQYF	TGTGCCAGCAGCCGACTAGCGGACCTGGGGGAGACCCAGTACTTC
TRBV6-5	TRBJ2-7	.	16	few	CASSYGAWGLGYEQYF	TGTGCCAGCAGTTATGGGGCATGGGGTTTGGGTTACGAGCAGTACTTC
TRBV6-6	TRBJ1-4	.	13	few	CASTLVRREKLFF	TGTGCCAGCACCTTAGTCCGTCGGGAAAAACTGTTTTTT
TRBV18	TRBJ1-1	.	13	.	CASSPPGDTEAFF	TGTGCCAGCTCACCACCAGGGGACACTGAAGCTTTCTTT
TRBV9	TRBJ1-2	.	16	few	CASSVGAAGYNYGYTF	TGTGCCAGCAGCGTAGGAGCGGCAGGATATAACTATGGCTACACCTTC
TRBV4-3	TRBJ1-5	.	14	many	CASSQERGGQPQHF	TGCGCCAGCAGCCAAGAAAGGGGCGGGCAGCCCCAGCATTTT
TRBV7-3	TRBJ2-3	.	13	once	CASSTPSTDTQYF	TGTGCCAGCAGCACGCCTAGCACAGATACGCAGTATTTT
TRBV20-1	TRBJ2-7	.	15	.	CSAYNDGTPFYEQYF	TGCAGTGCGTATAATGACGGGACTCCCTTCTACGAGCAGTACTTC
TRBV7-2	TRBJ1-3	.	13	.	CASSPGPGNTIYF	TGTGCCAGCAGCCCAGGCCCCGGAAACACCATATATTTT
TRBV29-1	TRBJ2-7	TRBD2	13	few	CSVVDTSGYEQYF	TGCAGCGTTGTTGATACTAGCGGTTACGAGCAGTACTTC
TRBV5-1	TRBJ2-3	.	16	few	CASSPRSSFLADTQYF	TGCGCCAGCAGCCCCAGGTCCTCCTTTCTGGCCGATACGCAGTATTTT
TRBV24-1	TRBJ2-7	.	12	few	CATRTPSYEQYF	TGTGCCACCAGAACACCCTCCTACGAGCAGTACTTC
TRBV18	TRBJ2-7	.	13	.	CASSPGTDNEQYF	TGTGCCAGCTCACCAGGGACGGATAACGAGCAGTACTTC
TRBV20-1	TRBJ2-7	TRBD2	17	few	CSARPPSTSGRFYEQYF	TGCAGTGCTAGACCCCCTTCGACTAGCGGGAGGTTCTACGAGCAGTACTTC
TRBV7-7	TRBJ2-7	.	13	few	CASSPRLGDEQYF	TGTGCTAGCAGCCCAAGACTAGGGGACGAGCAGTACTTC
TRBV7-2	TRBJ1-5	.	15	few	CASSSHPGFNQPQHF	TGTGCCAGCAGCTCCCACCCAGGGTTTAATCAGCCCCAGCATTTT
TRBV6-5	TRBJ1-3	.	15	many	CASSPQGNSGNTIYF	TGTGCCAGCAGCCCACAGGGAAACTCTGGAAACACCATATATTTT
TRBV20-1	TRBJ1-1	.	12	.	CSARDRWTEAFF	TGCAGTGCGCGGGACCGGTGGACTGAAGCTTTCTTT
TRBV12-3/TRBV12-4	TRBJ1-2	.	15	few	CASSLGEGRLYGYTF	TGTGCCAGCAGTTTAGGAGAGGGGCGCCTCTATGGCTACACCTTC
TRBV7-2	TRBJ2-1	.	14	.	CASSLDSLYNEQFF	TGTGCCAGCAGCTTAGACTCTTTGTACAATGAGCAGTTCTTC
TRBV27	TRBJ2-2	.	13	.	CASSWGGTGELFF	TGTGCCAGCAGTTGGGGAGGTACCGGGGAGCTGTTTTTT
TRBV3-1	TRBJ2-1	.	14	.	CASSQEGSYNEQFF	TGTGCCAGCAGCCAAGAGGGCTCCTACAATGAGCAGTTCTTC
TRBV2	TRBJ2-1	.	13	.	CASSEVNYNEQFF	TGTGCCAGCAGTGAAGTCAACTACAATGAGCAGTTCTTC